Given below is one T cell receptor (beta chain) in context. Its antigen remains unknown. The TCRbeta library incorporated unique molecular identifiers. Each CDR3 protein is one row after TCRdb ran MiXCR on the PCR reads. The sample consists of hundreds of thousands of distinct CDR3 sequences, around a sixth of them appearing once. This entry belongs to a study of T-cell reconstitution after alpha-beta-depleted transplantation in children. General study results and limits: Surviving thymic progenitors and recipient T cells were the source of high TCRbeta diversity at day 60 in some patients. Newly produced T cells mostly provided counts and TCRbeta diversity after one year, as hyperexpanded clones declined.

The sequence came from a male patient between 2 and 10 years old who had a stem cell transplant for acute lymphoblastic leukemia, so the T cells may come from the graft donor. The sample here was PBMCs, mostly from graft donor cells, taken 360 days after TCRalphabeta/CD19-depleted stem cell transplant.

CDR3 amino acids: CASRDGSYEQYF. The CDR3 bases are TGTGCCAGCAGGGACGGAAGCTACGAGCAGTACTTC. The chain is built from TRBV6-2 or TRBV6-3 and TRBJ2-7, with unresolved D. The CDR3 loop spans 12 amino acids. Germline loops: CDR1 MNHEY, CDR2 SVGEGT. The ends were cut back, 6 bases at V and 3 bases at J, with 9 bases in the middle.